The next 10 T cell receptor beta chains were all read from a single sample in a study of T cell changes during pregnancy in multiple sclerosis. TCRdb's table, derived via immunoSEQ multiplex PCR, lists solely in-frame clones and lacks some. The sample contains about 80,000 clones, 92% of which appear only once. Material: peripheral blood, obtained before pregnancy. Every receptor here comes from a female donor with multiple sclerosis, enrolled in a pregnancy study.

The V gene is TRBV28, the J gene TRBJ2-2; possibly TRBD1 for D (6 bases). The germline V and J ends were trimmed by 6 bases and 6 bases, with 14 bases remaining between them. Germline lookup yields CDR1 MDHEN and CDR2 SYDVKM. This CDR3 is 14 amino acids long. The CDR3 coding sequence is TGTGCCAGCAGCCAACAGGGTGAGGCCGGGGAGCTGTTTTTT. As protein: CASSQQGEAGELFF.

The rearrangement links TRBV30 to TRBJ2-1, with TRBD2 identical over 7 bases. V shed 3 bases, J shed 4 bases, and the junction held 9 bases outside the gene matches. This CDR3 spans 15 amino acids. Germline values: CDR1 GTSNPN, CDR2 SVGIG (reference sequence). CDR3 bases: TGTGCCTGGAGGGGGGGGGTCACGGGATACAATGAGCAGTTCTTC. Its protein is CAWRGGVTGYNEQFF.

The gene calls are TRBV6-5 and TRBJ2-1, with 8 bases lining up with TRBD2. CDR1 MNHEY and CDR2 SVGAGI come from the germline V gene. This CDR3 is built from 16 residues. V shed 2 bases, J shed 10 bases, and the junction held 13 bases outside the gene matches. The CDR3 DNA follows: TGTGCCAGCAGTTACGTGCCGGGACTTATAGCGGGGGAGCAGTTCTTC. Amino acids: CASSYVPGLIAGEQFF.

The chain recombines TRBV5-1 with TRBJ1-1; D may be TRBD1 (6 bases). The V gene's germline CDR1 is SGHRS and CDR2 YFSETQ. Trimming pared 1 base from V and 5 bases from J, leaving 9 bases between. This CDR3 spans 13 amino acids. The CDR3: CASSLSGDTEAFF. CDR3 DNA: TGCGCCAGCAGCTTGTCAGGGGATACTGAAGCTTTCTTT.

This chain links TRBV7-2 with TRBJ2-1; 8 nucleotides match TRBD2. The V gene end was trimmed by 5 bases and the J gene end by 10 bases; junction bases not matched to a gene: 4. The germline CDR1 and CDR2 sequences are SGHTA and FQGNSA. The CDR3 spans 12 residues. The CDR3 loop is CASSPGTREQFF. In DNA form, the CDR3 reads TGTGCCAGCAGCCCTGGGACTAGGGAGCAGTTCTTC.

In its sample, this clone was seen once. The chain is built from TRBV7-2 and TRBJ1-4; 7 positions agree with TRBD1. Trimming removed 5 bases from V and 7 bases from J; junction bases left unmatched: 7. The CDR3 is 14 residues long. Germline lookup yields CDR1 SGHTA and CDR2 FQGNSA. CDR3 coding DNA: TGTGCCAGCAGCCCCCAGGGGGGAGGTGAAAAACTGTTTTTT. Translated: CASSPQGGGEKLFF.

This clone showed up just once. The chain couples TRBV7-9 to TRBJ2-7; the D gene is possibly TRBD2 (5 bases). V dropped 8 bases and J dropped 9 bases, with 14 bases sitting between them. The CDR3 has 11 amino acids. Looked up from germline, CDR1 is SEHNR and CDR2 is FQNEAQ (reference sequence). The CDR3 DNA reads TGTGCCAGCTCCTTCGAGCGGCGGCAGTACTTC. Translating gives CASSFERRQYF.

This clone showed up just once. V and J are TRBV5-6 and TRBJ2-1; 8 nucleotides agree with TRBD1. Trimming removed 2 bases from V and 5 bases from J; junction bases left unmatched: 6. Germline loops: CDR1 SGHDT, CDR2 YYEEEE. CDR3 size: 15 residues. This chain's CDR3 is CASSFMTGDHNEQFF. For the CDR3, the DNA is TGTGCCAGCAGCTTTATGACAGGGGACCACAATGAGCAGTTCTTC.

V and J are TRBV7-8 and TRBJ2-7; TRBD2 might be the D (6 bases). Germline loops: CDR1 SGHVS, CDR2 FQNEAQ. This CDR3 has 15 residues. The V and J ends lost 5 bases and 2 bases respectively, with 16 bases between them. CDR3 sequence: CASSKAGRATYEQYF. DNA of the CDR3: TGTGCCAGCAGCAAAGCGGGTCGCGCCACCTACGAGCAGTACTTC.

This chain uses TRBV28 with TRBJ1-3, with TRBD1 matching over 9 bases. The V gene end was trimmed by 2 bases and the J gene end by 1 base; junction bases not matched to a gene: 3. Per the germline V gene, CDR1 is MDHEN and CDR2 is SYDVKM. The CDR3 spans 16 residues. Here the CDR3 reads CASSLRDRVSGNTIYF. In DNA form, the CDR3 reads TGTGCCAGCAGTTTACGGGACAGGGTTTCTGGAAACACCATATATTTT.